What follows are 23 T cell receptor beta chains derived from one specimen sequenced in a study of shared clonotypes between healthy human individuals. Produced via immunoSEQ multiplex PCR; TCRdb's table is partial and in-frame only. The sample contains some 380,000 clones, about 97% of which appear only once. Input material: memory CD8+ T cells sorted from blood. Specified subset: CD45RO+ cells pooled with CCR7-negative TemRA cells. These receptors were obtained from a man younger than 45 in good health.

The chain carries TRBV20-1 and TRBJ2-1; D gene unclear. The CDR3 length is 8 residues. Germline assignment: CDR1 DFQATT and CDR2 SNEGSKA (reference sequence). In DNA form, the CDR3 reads TGCAGCATCTATGAGCAGTTCTTC. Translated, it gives CSIYEQFF.

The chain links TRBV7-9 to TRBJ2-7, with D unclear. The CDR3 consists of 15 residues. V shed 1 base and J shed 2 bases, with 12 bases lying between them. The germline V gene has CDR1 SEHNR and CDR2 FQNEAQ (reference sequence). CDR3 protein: CASSLDGTAPYEQYF. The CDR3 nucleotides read TGTGCCAGCAGCTTAGATGGAACAGCCCCCTACGAGCAGTACTTC.

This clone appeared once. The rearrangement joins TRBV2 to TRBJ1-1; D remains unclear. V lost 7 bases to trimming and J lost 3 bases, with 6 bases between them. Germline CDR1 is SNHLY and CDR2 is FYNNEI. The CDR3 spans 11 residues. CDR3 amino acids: CASNQDTEAFF. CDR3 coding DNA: TGTGCCAGCAACCAGGACACTGAAGCTTTCTTT.

The CDR3 loop reads CASSQESTQKPYEQYF. The DNA of the CDR3 is TGTGCCAGCAGCCAAGAATCAACGCAGAAACCCTACGAGCAGTACTTC. This chain connects TRBV14 to TRBJ2-7; D unclear. Germline V gene lookup returns CDR1 SGHDN and CDR2 FVKESK. The V end lost 0 bases, the J end lost 2 bases, and 14 bases lay between the germline ends. The CDR3 totals 16 residues.

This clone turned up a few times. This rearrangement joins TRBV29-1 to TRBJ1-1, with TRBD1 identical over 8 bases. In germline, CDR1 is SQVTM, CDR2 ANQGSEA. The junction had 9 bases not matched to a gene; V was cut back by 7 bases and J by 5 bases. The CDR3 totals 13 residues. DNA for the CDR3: TGCAGCGCCCTTGGGACAGGAGGGACTGAAGCTTTCTTT. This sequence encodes CSALGTGGTEAFF.

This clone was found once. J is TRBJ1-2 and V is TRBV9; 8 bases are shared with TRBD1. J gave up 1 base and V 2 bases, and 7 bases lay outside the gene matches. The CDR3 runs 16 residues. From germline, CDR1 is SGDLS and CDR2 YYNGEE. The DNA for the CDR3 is TGTGCCAGCAGCGTCCCACAGGGGGTGGGTAACTATGGCTACACCTTC. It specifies CASSVPQGVGNYGYTF.

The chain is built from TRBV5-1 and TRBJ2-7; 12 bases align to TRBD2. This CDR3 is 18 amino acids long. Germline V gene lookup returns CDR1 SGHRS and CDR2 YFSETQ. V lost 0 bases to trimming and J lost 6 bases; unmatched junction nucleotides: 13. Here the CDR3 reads CASSLDSSGRAGGVEQYF. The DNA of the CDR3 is TGCGCCAGCAGCTTGGATTCTAGCGGGAGGGCCGGCGGGGTCGAGCAGTACTTC.

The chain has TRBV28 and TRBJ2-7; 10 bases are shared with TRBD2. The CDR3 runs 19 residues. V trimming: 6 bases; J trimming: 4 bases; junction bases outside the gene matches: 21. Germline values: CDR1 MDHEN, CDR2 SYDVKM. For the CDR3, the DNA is TGTGCCAGCAGCCCTATCACTCAATCTAGCGGGAGAAATGGTTACGAGCAGTACTTC. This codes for CASSPITQSSGRNGYEQYF.

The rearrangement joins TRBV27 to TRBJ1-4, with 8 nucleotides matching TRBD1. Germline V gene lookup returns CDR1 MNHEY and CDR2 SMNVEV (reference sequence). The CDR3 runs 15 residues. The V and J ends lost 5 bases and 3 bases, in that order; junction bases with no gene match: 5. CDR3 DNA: TGTGCCAGCAGTGCGACAGGGGATGCTAATGAAAAACTGTTTTTT. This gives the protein CASSATGDANEKLFF. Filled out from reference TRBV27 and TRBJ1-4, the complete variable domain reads EAQVTQNPRYLITVTGKKLTVTCSQNMNHEYMSWYRQDPGLGLRQIYYSMNVEVTDKGDVPEGYKVSRKEKRNFPLILESPSPNQTSLYFCASSATGDANEKLFFGSGTQLSVL.

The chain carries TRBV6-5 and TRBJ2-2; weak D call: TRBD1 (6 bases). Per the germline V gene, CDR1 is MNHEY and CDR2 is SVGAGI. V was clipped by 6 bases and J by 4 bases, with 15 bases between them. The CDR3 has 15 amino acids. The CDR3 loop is CASRPGPRGTGELFF. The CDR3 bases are TGTGCCAGCAGACCGGGACCCAGGGGCACCGGGGAGCTGTTTTTT.

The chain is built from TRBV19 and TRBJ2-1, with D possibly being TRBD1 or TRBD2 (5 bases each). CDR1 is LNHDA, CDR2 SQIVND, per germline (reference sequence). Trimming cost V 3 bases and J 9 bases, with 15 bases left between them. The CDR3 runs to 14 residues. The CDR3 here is CASSMGPTHGEQFF. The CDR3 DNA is TGTGCCAGTAGTATGGGACCCACGCATGGTGAGCAGTTCTTC.

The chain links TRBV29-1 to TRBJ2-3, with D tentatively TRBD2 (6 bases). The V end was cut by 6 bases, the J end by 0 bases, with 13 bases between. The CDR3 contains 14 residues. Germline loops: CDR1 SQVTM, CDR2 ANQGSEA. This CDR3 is CSVTGEWSTDTQYF. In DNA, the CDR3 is TGCAGCGTGACGGGAGAATGGAGCACAGATACGCAGTATTTT.

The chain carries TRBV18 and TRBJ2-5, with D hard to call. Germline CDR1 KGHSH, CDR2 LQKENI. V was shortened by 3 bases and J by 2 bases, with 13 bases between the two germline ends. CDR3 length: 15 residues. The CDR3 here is CASSPDSYSQETQYF. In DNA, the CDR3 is TGTGCCAGCTCACCCGATAGCTACAGTCAAGAGACCCAGTACTTC. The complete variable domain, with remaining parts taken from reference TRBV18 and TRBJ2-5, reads NAGVMQNPRHLVRRRGQEARLRCSPMKGHSHVYWYRQLPEEGLKFMVYLQKENIIDESGMPKERFSAEFPKEGPSILRIQQVVRGDSAAYFCASSPDSYSQETQYFGPGTRLLVL.

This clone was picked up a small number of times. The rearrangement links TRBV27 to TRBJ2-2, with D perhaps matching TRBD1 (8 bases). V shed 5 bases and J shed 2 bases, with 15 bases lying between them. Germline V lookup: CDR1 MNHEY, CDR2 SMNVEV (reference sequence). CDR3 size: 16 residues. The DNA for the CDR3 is TGTGCCAGCAGTCCCTACAGGGGGGGTAACACCGGGGAGCTGTTTTTT. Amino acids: CASSPYRGGNTGELFF.

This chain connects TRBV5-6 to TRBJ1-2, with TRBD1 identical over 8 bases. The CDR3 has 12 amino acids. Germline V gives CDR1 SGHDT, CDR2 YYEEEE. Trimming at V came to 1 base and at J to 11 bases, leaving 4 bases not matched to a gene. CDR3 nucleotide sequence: TGTGCCAGCAGCTTGACAGGGGGAGTGTACACCTTC. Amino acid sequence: CASSLTGGVYTF.

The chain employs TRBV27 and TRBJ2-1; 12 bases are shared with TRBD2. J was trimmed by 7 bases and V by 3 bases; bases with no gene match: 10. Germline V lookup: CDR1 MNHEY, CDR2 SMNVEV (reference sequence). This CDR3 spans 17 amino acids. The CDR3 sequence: CASSFFPSGRAGNEQFF. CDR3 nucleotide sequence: TGTGCCAGCAGTTTTTTCCCTAGCGGGAGGGCCGGAAATGAGCAGTTCTTC.

CDR3: CASSHPGQSEKLFF. CDR3 DNA: TGTGCCAGCAGCCACCCCGGACAGTCTGAAAAACTGTTTTTT. The chain carries TRBV4-2 and TRBJ1-4; a possible D gene is TRBD1 (6 bases). Germline V lookup: CDR1 LGHNA, CDR2 YNFKEQ. Trimming pared 3 bases from V and 7 bases from J, leaving 12 bases between. CDR3 size: 14 residues.

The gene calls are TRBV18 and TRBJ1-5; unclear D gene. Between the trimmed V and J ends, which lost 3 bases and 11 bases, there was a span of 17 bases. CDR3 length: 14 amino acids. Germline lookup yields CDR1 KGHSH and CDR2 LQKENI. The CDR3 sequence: CASSPWRAKSAQHF. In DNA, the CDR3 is TGTGCCAGCTCACCTTGGAGAGCCAAATCAGCCCAGCATTTT. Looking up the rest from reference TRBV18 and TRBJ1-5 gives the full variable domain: NAGVMQNPRHLVRRRGQEARLRCSPMKGHSHVYWYRQLPEEGLKFMVYLQKENIIDESGMPKERFSAEFPKEGPSILRIQQVVRGDSAAYFCASSPWRAKSAQHFGDGTRLSIL.

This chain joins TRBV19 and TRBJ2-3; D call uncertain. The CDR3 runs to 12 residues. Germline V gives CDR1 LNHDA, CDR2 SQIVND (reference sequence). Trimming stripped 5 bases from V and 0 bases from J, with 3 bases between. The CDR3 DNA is TGTGCCAGTAGTCCCAGCACAGATACGCAGTATTTT. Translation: CASSPSTDTQYF.

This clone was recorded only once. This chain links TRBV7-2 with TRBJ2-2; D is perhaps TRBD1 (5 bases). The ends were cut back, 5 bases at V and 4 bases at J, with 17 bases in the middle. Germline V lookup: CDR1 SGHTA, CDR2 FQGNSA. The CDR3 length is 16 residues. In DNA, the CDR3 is TGTGCCAGCAGCCCCATCCTACAGGTCCCCACCGGGGAGCTGTTTTTT. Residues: CASSPILQVPTGELFF.

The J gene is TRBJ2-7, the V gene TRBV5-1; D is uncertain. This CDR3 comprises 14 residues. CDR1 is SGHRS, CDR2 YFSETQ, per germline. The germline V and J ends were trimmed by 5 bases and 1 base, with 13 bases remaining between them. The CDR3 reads CASRFHWESYEQYF. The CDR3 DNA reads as TGCGCCAGCAGATTCCATTGGGAATCCTACGAGCAGTACTTC.

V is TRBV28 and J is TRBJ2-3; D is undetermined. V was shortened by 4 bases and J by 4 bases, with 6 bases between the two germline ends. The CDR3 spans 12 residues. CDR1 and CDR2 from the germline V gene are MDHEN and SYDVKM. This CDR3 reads CASSSVSDTQYF. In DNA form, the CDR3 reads TGTGCCAGCAGTTCGGTTTCAGATACGCAGTATTTT.

CDR3 amino acids: CASSLVGTRTFVYGYTF. The CDR3 DNA sequence: TGTGCCAGCAGCTTGGTCGGGACAAGGACCTTTGTCTATGGCTACACCTTC. V gene TRBV5-4 combines with J gene TRBJ1-2, with D possibly TRBD1 on 6 matching bases. CDR3 size: 17 residues. Trimming removed 0 bases from V and 4 bases from J, with 19 bases in between. Germline CDR1 and CDR2: SGHNT and YYREEE (reference sequence).